Listed here is a single T cell receptor beta chain. Its antigen is unidentified. V lost 4 bases to trimming and J lost 9 bases; unmatched junction nucleotides: 6. This CDR3 comprises 15 residues. Germline CDR1 reads SGHRS; CDR2 reads YFSETQ. This sample was taken from a study of CD8 T cells in ankylosing spondylitis. Study-level results: Seven to nine highly homologous variants made up a TCR beta motif that seemed to typify ankylosing spondylitis blood.

TCRdb passed the 5' RACE reads through MiXCR, listing each CDR3 protein once. This sample has 250,000 to 350,000 distinct CDR3 sequences, with over 15% found just once. This TCR came from a male donor with ankylosing spondylitis or in good health (not recorded which). Sequencing was performed on blood, either unsorted or a sorted T cell fraction (not recorded which). The V and J genes are TRBV5-1 and TRBJ2-2; the match to TRBD2 covers 13 bases. CDR3 loop: CASSPGTSGTRELFF. The CDR3 DNA is TGCGCCAGCAGCCCCGGGACTAGCGGGACGAGGGAGCTGTTTTTT.